This passage covers 8 T cell receptor beta chains from one sample sequenced in a study of T-cell reconstitution after alpha-beta-depleted transplantation in children (dated by TCRdb to about 2016). The library was built by means of PCR. TCRdb lists the instrument as Illumina HiSeq 2500. To normalize quantification of the TCRbeta repertoire, the TCR libraries were built with molecular barcoding that relied on unique molecular identifiers. Clones were called with MiXCR by TCRdb after fastp trimmed the public reads at Q25, and only in-frame beta chains were retained. Rows with one shared CDR3 protein collapse into an entry with the most common genes and DNA. For this sample there are around 500,000 distinct CDR3 sequences; around 12% appear just once. The top ten constitute about 5% of the sample. This sample comprised PBMCs from the stem cell graft donor, obtained from the stem cell graft. The receptors shown here come from a human donor who donated a stem cell graft to a child with combined immunodeficiency.

This clonotype came up many times. The chain links TRBV6-4 to TRBJ2-3; 11 positions agree with TRBD2. Per germline, CDR1 MRHNA and CDR2 SNTAGT. The CDR3 extends over 15 amino acids. V dropped 2 bases and J dropped 6; count of bases not matched to a gene: 4. The CDR3 bases are TGTGCCAGCAGTGACGATAGCGGGGGGGCCGATACGCAGTATTTT. Translated, it gives CASSDDSGGADTQYF.

This clonotype was detected a few times. The chain employs TRBV5-1 and TRBJ2-7, with D unclear. Deletions cut 4 bases from V and 4 bases from J, with 15 bases between. CDR3 size: 14 residues. The V gene's germline CDR1 is SGHRS and CDR2 YFSETQ. CDR3 coding DNA: TGCGCCAGCAGCATTTCGGGCCCAGGTTACGAGCAGTACTTC. Residues: CASSISGPGYEQYF.

The rearrangement joins TRBV5-4 to TRBJ2-7; no clear D gene. The length of the CDR3 is 13 residues. CDR1 SGHNT and CDR2 YYREEE come from the germline V gene (reference sequence). The ends were cut back, 3 bases at V and 3 bases at J, with 10 bases in the middle. The CDR3 nucleotides are TGTGCCAGCAGCTGGGGTGGAGACTACGAGCAGTACTTC. Translation gives CASSWGGDYEQYF.

The V gene is TRBV27, the J gene TRBJ2-7; TRBD1 agrees at 7 bases. The length of the CDR3 is 15 residues. Germline CDR1 is MNHEY and CDR2 is SMNVEV (reference sequence). After removal of 6 bases from V and 0 bases from J, the junction contained 8 bases not matched to a gene. In nucleotides, the CDR3 is TGTGCCAGCAGCTTAACGACAGGGAGCTCCTACGAGCAGTACTTC. It encodes CASSLTTGSSYEQYF.

This clonotype was seen a few times. The chain recombines TRBV4-3 with TRBJ2-1; no firm D call. Germline V gene sequence: CDR1 LGHNA, CDR2 YSLEER. The CDR3 covers 18 residues. V was trimmed by 0 bases and J by 5 bases, leaving 20 bases between them. The CDR3 nucleotides read TGCGCCAGCAGCCAAGATCGAAGTGGCATATACTTAGACAATGAGCAGTTCTTC. The encoded protein is CASSQDRSGIYLDNEQFF.

The chain recombines TRBV15 with TRBJ1-1; D is ambiguous. This CDR3 spans 13 amino acids. V was trimmed by 5 bases and J by 3 bases, leaving 10 bases between them. The germline CDR1 and CDR2 sequences are LNHNV and YYDKDF (reference sequence). CDR3: CATSFTLYTEAFF. CDR3 nucleotide sequence: TGTGCCACCAGCTTCACTTTGTACACTGAAGCTTTCTTT.

Here the CDR3 DNA reads TGCAGTGCTAGATCCCTAGCGGGGCAAGAGACCCAGTACTTC. This sequence encodes CSARSLAGQETQYF. The rearrangement joins TRBV20-1 to TRBJ2-5; 9 nucleotides align to TRBD2. Trimming removed 2 bases from V and 2 bases from J; junction bases left unmatched: 3. The CDR3 is made up of 14 amino acids. Germline lookup yields CDR1 DFQATT and CDR2 SNEGSKA (reference sequence).

This clonotype was counted only a few times. V and J are TRBV6-5 and TRBJ2-7; D is ambiguous. From germline, CDR1 is MNHEY and CDR2 SVGAGI. Trimming cost V 0 bases and J 0 bases, with 6 bases left between them. This CDR3 region has 14 residues. The CDR3 sequence is CASSYSITSYEQYF. DNA of the CDR3: TGTGCCAGCAGTTACTCGATTACCTCCTACGAGCAGTACTTC.